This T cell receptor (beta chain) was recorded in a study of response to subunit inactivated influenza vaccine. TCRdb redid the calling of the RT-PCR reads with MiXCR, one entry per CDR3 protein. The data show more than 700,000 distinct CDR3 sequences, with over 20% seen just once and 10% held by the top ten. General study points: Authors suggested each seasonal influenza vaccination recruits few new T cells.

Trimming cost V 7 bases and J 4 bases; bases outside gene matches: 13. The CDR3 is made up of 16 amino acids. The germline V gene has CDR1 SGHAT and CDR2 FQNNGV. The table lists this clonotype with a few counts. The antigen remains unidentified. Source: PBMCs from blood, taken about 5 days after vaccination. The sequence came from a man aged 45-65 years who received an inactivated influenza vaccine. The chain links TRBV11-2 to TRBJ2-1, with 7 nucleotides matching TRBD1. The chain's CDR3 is CASTIFSGQKYNEQFF. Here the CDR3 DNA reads TGTGCCAGCACGATATTCTCGGGACAGAAGTACAATGAGCAGTTCTTC.